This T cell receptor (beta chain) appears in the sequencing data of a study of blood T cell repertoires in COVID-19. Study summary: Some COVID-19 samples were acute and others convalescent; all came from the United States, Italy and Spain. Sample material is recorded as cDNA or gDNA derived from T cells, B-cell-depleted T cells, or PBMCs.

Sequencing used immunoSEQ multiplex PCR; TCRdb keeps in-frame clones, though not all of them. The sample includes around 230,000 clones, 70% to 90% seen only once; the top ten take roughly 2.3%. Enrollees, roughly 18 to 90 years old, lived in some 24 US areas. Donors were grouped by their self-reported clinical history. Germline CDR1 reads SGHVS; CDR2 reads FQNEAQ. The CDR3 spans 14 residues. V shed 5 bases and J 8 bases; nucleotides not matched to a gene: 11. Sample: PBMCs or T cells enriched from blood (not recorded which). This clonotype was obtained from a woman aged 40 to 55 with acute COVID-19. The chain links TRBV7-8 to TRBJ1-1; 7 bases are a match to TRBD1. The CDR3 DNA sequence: TGTGCCAGCAGCCTAGGGGCAATACAGGGGGAAGCTTTCTTT. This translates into CASSLGAIQGEAFF.